This is a list of T cell receptor beta chains from one sample in a study of T cell responses to AZD1222 COVID-19 vaccine. Clones were sequenced by immunoSEQ multiplex PCR, and TCRdb holds only the in-frame ones, with some missing. Of about 180,000 clones in the sample, just over 85% were seen once. The specimen comprised peripheral blood, sampled on day 0 of AZD1222 vaccination. The receptor set was obtained from an adult in good health. The CDR3 runs from the conserved cysteine through the conserved F or W. D genes are given only for firm matches. A clone size is listed for some rows: how often the clone was seen (once, few, many), or a class if it is expanded.

>TRBJ2-4|NA|TRBV5-1|NA
CASSLDRAKNIQYF
TGCGCCAGCAGCTTGGACAGGGCCAAAAACATTCAGTACTTC
>TRBJ2-7|TRBD1|TRBV7-9|NA
CASSLPGQGSEQYF
TGTGCCAGCAGCTTACCGGGACAGGGTTCGGAGCAGTACTTC
>TRBJ2-7|NA|TRBV11-2|NA
CASSRGASPGDEQYF
TGTGCCAGCAGCCGAGGGGCCTCACCCGGCGACGAGCAGTACTTC
>TRBJ1-1|NA|TRBV10-3|NA
CATILRVGTEAFF
TGTGCCACGATTCTCAGGGTTGGGACTGAAGCTTTCTTT
>TRBJ2-7|NA|TRBV7-9|NA
CASSLDSSGPFGEQYF
TGTGCCAGCAGCTTAGACTCCAGCGGACCATTTGGGGAGCAGTACTTC
>TRBJ2-2|NA|TRBV4-3|NA
CASSQALLSGTKNTGELFF
TGCGCCAGCAGCCAAGCCCTTCTTTCCGGGACAAAGAACACCGGGGAGCTGTTTTTT
>TRBJ1-1|NA|TRBV2|NA
CASSEAEGVGAFF
TGTGCCAGCAGTGAAGCGGAGGGGGTGGGGGCTTTCTTT
>TRBJ1-4|NA|TRBV20-1|NA
CSAFINEKLFF
TGCAGTGCCTTTATAAATGAAAAACTGTTTTTT
>TRBJ2-1|NA|TRBV7-2|NA
CASSLDGGRGEQFF
TGTGCCAGCAGCTTAGACGGGGGAAGGGGTGAGCAGTTCTTC
>TRBJ2-7|NA|TRBV27|NA
CASRGISYEQYF
TGTGCCAGCCGGGGCATCTCCTACGAGCAGTACTTC
>TRBJ2-1|NA|TRBV9|few
CASSPSGSGLRNEQFF
TGTGCCAGCAGCCCCTCGGGTAGCGGCCTGAGGAATGAGCAGTTCTTC
>TRBJ1-2|NA|TRBV9|few
CASSAGHGVFGYTF
TGTGCCAGCAGCGCGGGACATGGGGTTTTTGGCTACACCTTC
>TRBJ2-3|NA|TRBV7-3|NA
CASSLIAQGPDTQYF
TGTGCCAGCAGCTTAATAGCACAGGGCCCAGATACGCAGTATTTT
>TRBJ2-1|NA|TRBV20-1|NA
CSASNLTAEQFF
TGCAGTGCTAGTAACCTGACGGCTGAGCAGTTCTTC
>TRBJ1-1|NA|TRBV19|NA
CASSIDLALNTEAFF
TGTGCCAGTAGTATAGATCTGGCGCTGAACACTGAAGCTTTCTTT
>TRBJ1-4|NA|TRBV5-5|NA
CASSLVPGQVNEKLFF
TGTGCCAGCAGCTTGGTTCCCGGACAAGTTAATGAAAAACTGTTTTTT
>TRBJ2-7|NA|TRBV10-2|NA
CASNSQGGYEQYF
TGCGCCAGCAACAGCCAGGGTGGGTACGAGCAGTACTTC
>TRBJ2-5|NA|TRBV2|NA
CASGRAGKETQYF
TGTGCCAGCGGGCGGGCGGGAAAAGAGACCCAGTACTTC
>TRBJ1-1|NA|TRBV12-3/TRBV12-4|NA
CASSLQLNTEAFF
TGTGCCAGCAGTTTACAGTTGAACACTGAAGCTTTCTTT
>TRBJ2-1|NA|TRBV6-5|NA
CASKGQREGFF
TGTGCCAGCAAGGGTCAGCGAGAGGGGTTCTTC
>TRBJ2-5|NA|TRBV25-1|NA
CASSGGPGAGDQETQYF
TGTGCCAGCAGTGGGGGTCCCGGGGCAGGAGACCAAGAGACCCAGTACTTC
>TRBJ1-5|NA|TRBV9|once
CASSADTHQPQHF
TGTGCCAGCAGCGCTGATACTCATCAGCCCCAGCATTTT
>TRBJ2-1|NA|TRBV7-3|NA
CASSSGTDYNEQFF
TGTGCCAGCAGTTCCGGGACGGATTACAATGAGCAGTTCTTC
>TRBJ1-6|TRBD1|TRBV28|few
CASSGTGKSVKSPLHF
TGTGCCAGCAGTGGGACAGGGAAATCCGTAAAATCACCCCTCCACTTT
>TRBJ1-4|NA|TRBV19|NA
CASSPGAGREKLFF
TGTGCCAGTAGCCCAGGGGCAGGAAGGGAAAAACTGTTTTTT
>TRBJ1-5|TRBD1|TRBV27|NA
CASRTGRQPQHF
TGTGCCAGCAGGACAGGGAGGCAGCCCCAGCATTTT
>TRBJ1-1|NA|TRBV7-2|NA
CASSSDVGANTEAFF
TGTGCCAGCAGCTCCGACGTGGGGGCGAACACTGAAGCTTTCTTT
>TRBJ2-1|NA|TRBV14|once
CASSQLGGSYNEQFF
TGTGCCAGCAGCCAACTGGGGGGCTCCTACAATGAGCAGTTCTTC
>TRBJ2-5|TRBD1|TRBV6-5|NA
CASSYSGTDQETQYF
TGTGCCAGCAGTTACTCGGGGACAGACCAAGAGACCCAGTACTTC
>TRBJ1-2|NA|TRBV7-8|NA
CASSLEGTAGYTF
TGTGCCAGCAGCTTAGAGGGTACAGCTGGCTACACCTTC
>TRBJ1-1|NA|TRBV19|NA
CASSGAGGAATEAFF
TGTGCCAGTAGTGGAGCGGGGGGCGCGGCTACTGAAGCTTTCTTT
>TRBJ1-5|NA|TRBV28|NA
CASSLVAGVGQPQHF
TGTGCCAGCAGTTTAGTTGCAGGGGTTGGGCAGCCCCAGCATTTT
>TRBJ1-5|NA|TRBV6-4|NA
CASAGFWGNQPQHF
TGTGCCAGCGCAGGGTTCTGGGGGAATCAGCCCCAGCATTTT
>TRBJ1-5|NA|TRBV7-2|NA
CASSLGGTGNQPQHF
TGTGCCAGCAGCTTAGGGGGGACTGGCAATCAGCCCCAGCATTTT
>TRBJ1-2|NA|TRBV7-9|NA
CASSREAYYGYTF
TGTGCCAGCAGCCGGGAAGCTTATTATGGCTACACCTTC
>TRBJ1-6|TRBD1|TRBV5-1|NA
CASSLRQGNSPLHF
TGCGCCAGCAGCTTGAGACAGGGGAATTCACCCCTCCACTTT
>TRBJ2-3|NA|TRBV30|NA
CAWSVLGVPDTQYF
TGTGCCTGGAGTGTGTTGGGGGTCCCAGATACGCAGTATTTT
>TRBJ2-7|TRBD2|TRBV3-1/TRBV3-2|NA
CASSPSASGDYEQYF
TGTGCCAGCAGCCCCTCTGCTAGCGGAGATTACGAGCAGTACTTC
>TRBJ2-1|NA|TRBV6-6|NA
CASSRGSPALTYNEQFF
TGTGCCAGCAGTCGGGGGTCCCCGGCTCTAACCTACAATGAGCAGTTCTTC
>TRBJ2-1|NA|TRBV10-3|NA
CAIRSASEGYEQFF
TGTGCCATCAGGTCGGCCTCTGAGGGCTATGAGCAGTTCTTC
>TRBJ1-5|TRBD1|TRBV7-2|NA
CASSLMVPNRGFSNQPQHF
TGTGCCAGCAGCTTAATGGTCCCGAACAGGGGGTTCAGCAATCAGCCCCAGCATTTT
>TRBJ1-6|TRBD1|TRBV5-6|NA
CASSSRQGGNSPLHF
TGTGCCAGCAGCTCGAGACAGGGAGGGAATTCACCCCTCCACTTT